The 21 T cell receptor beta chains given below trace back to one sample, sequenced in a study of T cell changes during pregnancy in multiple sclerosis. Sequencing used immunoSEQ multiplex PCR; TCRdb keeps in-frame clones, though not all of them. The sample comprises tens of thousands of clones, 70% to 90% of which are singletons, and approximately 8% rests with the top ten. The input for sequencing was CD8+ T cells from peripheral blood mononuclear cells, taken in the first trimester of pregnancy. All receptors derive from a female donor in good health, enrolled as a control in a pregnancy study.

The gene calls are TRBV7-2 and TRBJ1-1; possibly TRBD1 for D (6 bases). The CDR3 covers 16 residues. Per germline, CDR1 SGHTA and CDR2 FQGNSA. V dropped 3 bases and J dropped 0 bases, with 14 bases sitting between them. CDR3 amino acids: CASSFSRWTVNTEAFF. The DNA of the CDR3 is TGTGCCAGCAGCTTTAGTAGGTGGACAGTGAACACTGAAGCTTTCTTT.

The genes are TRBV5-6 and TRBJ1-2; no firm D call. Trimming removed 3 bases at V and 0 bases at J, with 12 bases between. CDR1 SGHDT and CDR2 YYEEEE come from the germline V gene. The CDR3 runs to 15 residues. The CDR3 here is CASSWFAAPNYGYTF. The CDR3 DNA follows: TGTGCCAGCAGCTGGTTTGCGGCGCCTAACTATGGCTACACCTTC.

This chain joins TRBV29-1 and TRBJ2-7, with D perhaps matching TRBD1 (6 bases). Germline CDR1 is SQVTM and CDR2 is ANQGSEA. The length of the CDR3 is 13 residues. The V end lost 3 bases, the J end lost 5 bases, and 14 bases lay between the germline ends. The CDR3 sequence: CSVEGQLPHEQYF. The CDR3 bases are TGCAGCGTTGAGGGACAACTTCCCCACGAGCAGTACTTC.

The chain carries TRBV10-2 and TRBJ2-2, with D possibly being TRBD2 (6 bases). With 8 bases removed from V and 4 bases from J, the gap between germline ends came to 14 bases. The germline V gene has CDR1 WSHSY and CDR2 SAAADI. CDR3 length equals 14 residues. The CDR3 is CASGRGPLTGELFF. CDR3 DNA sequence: TGCGCCAGCGGGCGGGGCCCGCTCACCGGGGAGCTGTTTTTT.

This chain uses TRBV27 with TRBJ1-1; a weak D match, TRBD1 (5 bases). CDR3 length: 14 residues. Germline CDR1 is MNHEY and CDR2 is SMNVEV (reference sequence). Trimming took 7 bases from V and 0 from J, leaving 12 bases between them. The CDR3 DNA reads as TGTGCCAGCACCTCAGGGAATATGAACACTGAAGCTTTCTTT. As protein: CASTSGNMNTEAFF.

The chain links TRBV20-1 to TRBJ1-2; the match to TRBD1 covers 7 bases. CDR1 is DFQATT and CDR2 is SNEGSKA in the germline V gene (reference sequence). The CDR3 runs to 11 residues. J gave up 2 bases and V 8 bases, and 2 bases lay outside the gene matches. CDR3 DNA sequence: TGCAGTACGGACAGGAACTATGGCTACACCTTC. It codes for CSTDRNYGYTF.

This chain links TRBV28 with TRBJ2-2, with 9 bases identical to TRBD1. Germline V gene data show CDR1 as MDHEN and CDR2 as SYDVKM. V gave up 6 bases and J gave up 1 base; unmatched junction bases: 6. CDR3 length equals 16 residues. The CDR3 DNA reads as TGTGCCAGCAGACAGACGGGACAGGGGAACACCGGGGAGCTGTTTTTT. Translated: CASRQTGQGNTGELFF.

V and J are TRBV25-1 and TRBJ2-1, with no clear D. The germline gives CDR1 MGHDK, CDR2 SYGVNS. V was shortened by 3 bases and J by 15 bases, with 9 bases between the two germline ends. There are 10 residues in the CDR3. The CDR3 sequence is CASSEGRVFF. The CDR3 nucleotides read TGTGCCAGCAGTGAGGGTCGGGTGTTCTTC. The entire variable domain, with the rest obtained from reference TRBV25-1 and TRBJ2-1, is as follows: EADIYQTPRYLVIGTGKKITLECSQTMGHDKMYWYQQDPGMELHLIHYSYGVNSTEKGDLSSESTVSRIRTEHFPLTLESARPSHTSQYLCASSEGRVFFGPGTRLTVL.

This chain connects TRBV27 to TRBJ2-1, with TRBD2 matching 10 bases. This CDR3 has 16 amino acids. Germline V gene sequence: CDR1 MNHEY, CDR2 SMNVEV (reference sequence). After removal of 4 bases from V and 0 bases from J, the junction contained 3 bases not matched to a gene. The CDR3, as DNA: TGTGCCAGCAGTTCCCCTAGCGGGAGCTCCTACAATGAGCAGTTCTTC. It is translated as CASSSPSGSSYNEQFF.

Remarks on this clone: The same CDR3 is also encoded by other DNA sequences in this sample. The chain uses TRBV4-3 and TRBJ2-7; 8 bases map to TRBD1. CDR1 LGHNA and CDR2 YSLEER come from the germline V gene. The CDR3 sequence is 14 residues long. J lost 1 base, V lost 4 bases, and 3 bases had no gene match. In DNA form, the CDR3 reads TGCGCCAGCAGCCCCGGGACAGGTTCCTACGAGCAGTACTTC. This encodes CASSPGTGSYEQYF.

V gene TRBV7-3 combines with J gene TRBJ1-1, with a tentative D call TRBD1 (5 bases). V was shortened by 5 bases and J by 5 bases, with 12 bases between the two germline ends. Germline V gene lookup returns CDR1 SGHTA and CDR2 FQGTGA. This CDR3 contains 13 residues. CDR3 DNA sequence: TGTGCCAGCAGCCAGGGTAGCGGGACTGAAGCTTTCTTT. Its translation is CASSQGSGTEAFF. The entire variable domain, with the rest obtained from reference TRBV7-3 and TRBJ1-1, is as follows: GAGVSQTPSNKVTEKGKYVELRCDPISGHTALYWYRQSLGQGPEFLIYFQGTGAADDSGLPNDRFFAVRPEGSVSTLKIQRTERGDSAVYLCASSQGSGTEAFFGQGTRLTVV.

For the CDR3, the DNA is TGTGCCAGTAGTATAGTTTCTAGCTCACCAGTGAATGAGCAGTTCTTC. Encoded protein: CASSIVSSSPVNEQFF. This chain connects TRBV19 to TRBJ2-1; TRBD2 might be the D (5 bases). The V and J ends lost 1 base and 7 bases respectively, with 17 bases between them. The CDR3 covers 16 residues. Germline loops: CDR1 LNHDA, CDR2 SQIVND (reference sequence).

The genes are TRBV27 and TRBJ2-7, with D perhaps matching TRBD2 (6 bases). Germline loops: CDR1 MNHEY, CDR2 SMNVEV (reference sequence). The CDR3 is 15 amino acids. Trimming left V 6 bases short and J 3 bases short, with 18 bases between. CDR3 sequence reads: CASSGGSAVFYEQYF. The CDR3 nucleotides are TGTGCCAGCAGCGGAGGGTCCGCTGTATTCTACGAGCAGTACTTC.

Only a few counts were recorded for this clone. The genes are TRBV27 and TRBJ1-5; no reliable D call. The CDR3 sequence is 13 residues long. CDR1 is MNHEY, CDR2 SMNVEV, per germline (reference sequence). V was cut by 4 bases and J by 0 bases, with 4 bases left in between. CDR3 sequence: CASSSYSNQPQHF. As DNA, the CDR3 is TGTGCCAGCAGTTCCTATAGCAATCAGCCCCAGCATTTT.

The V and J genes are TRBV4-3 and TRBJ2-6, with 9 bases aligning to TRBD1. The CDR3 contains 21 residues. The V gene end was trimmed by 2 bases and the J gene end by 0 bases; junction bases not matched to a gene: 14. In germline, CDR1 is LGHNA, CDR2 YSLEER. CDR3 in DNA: TGCGCCAGCAGCCAAACTTGGGACGACAGGGGGTTAATCTCTGGGGCCAACGTCCTGACTTTC. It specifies CASSQTWDDRGLISGANVLTF.

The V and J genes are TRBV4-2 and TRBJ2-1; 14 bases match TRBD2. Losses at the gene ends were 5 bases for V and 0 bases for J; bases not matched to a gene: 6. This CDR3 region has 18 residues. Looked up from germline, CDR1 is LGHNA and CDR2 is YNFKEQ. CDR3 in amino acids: CASSEGLAGASSYNEQFF. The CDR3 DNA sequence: TGTGCCAGCAGCGAGGGACTAGCGGGGGCAAGCTCCTACAATGAGCAGTTCTTC.

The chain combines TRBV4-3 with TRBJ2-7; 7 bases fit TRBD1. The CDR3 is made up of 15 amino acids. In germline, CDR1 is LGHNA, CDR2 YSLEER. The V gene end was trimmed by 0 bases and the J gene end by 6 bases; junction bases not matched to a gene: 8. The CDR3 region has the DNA TGCGCCAGCAGCCAAGATAGGACAGGATTCCCCGAGCAGTACTTC. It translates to CASSQDRTGFPEQYF.

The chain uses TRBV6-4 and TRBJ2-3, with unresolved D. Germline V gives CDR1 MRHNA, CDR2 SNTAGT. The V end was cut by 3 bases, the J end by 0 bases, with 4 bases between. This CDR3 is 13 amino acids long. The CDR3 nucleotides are TGTGCCAGCAGTGAGCGGAGCACAGATACGCAGTATTTT. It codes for CASSERSTDTQYF.

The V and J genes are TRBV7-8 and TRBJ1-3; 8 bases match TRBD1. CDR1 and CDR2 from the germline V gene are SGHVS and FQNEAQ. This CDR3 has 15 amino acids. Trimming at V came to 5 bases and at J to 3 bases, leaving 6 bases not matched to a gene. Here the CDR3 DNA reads TGTGCCAGCAGCCTCCCAGGGACAGGTGGAAACACCATATATTTT. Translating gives CASSLPGTGGNTIYF.

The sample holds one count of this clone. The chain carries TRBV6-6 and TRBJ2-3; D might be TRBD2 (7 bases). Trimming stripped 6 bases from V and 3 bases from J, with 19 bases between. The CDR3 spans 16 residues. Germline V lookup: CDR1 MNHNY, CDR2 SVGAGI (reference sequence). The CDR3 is CASSPGWRGPTDTQYF. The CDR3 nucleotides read TGTGCCAGCAGCCCCGGGTGGCGGGGGCCGACAGATACGCAGTATTTT.

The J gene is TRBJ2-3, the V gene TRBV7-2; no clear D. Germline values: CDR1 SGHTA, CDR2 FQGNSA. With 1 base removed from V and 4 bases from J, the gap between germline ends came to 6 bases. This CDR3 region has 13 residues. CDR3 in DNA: TGTGCCAGCAGCTTAGTTGGAGCAGATACGCAGTATTTT. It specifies CASSLVGADTQYF.